A single sample is the source of the 11 T cell receptor beta chains below, sequenced in a study of blood T cells in healthy people across ages. Primed by a sample-barcoded 5' primer and a J-beta primer mix, a second PCR proceeded for 7 to 11 cycles. TCRdb passed the 5' RACE reads through MiXCR, listing each CDR3 protein once. The sample holds over a million distinct CDR3 sequences, 35% to 45% seen once. Specimen: blood. The source of these receptors is a woman younger than 30 in good health.

V gene TRBV20-1 combines with J gene TRBJ1-2, with D possibly TRBD1 on 5 matching bases. Trimming took off 1 base at V and 8 bases at J, with 11 bases between the two ends. Germline CDR1 is DFQATT and CDR2 is SNEGSKA (reference sequence). The CDR3 is 12 residues long. The CDR3 sequence is CSARVGEAGYTF. For the CDR3, the DNA is TGCAGTGCTAGAGTGGGGGAGGCGGGCTACACCTTC.

This clonotype has just a few counts. J is TRBJ1-1 and V is TRBV6-2 or TRBV6-3; D perhaps matches TRBD1 (5 bases). The CDR3 extends over 14 amino acids. V lost 2 bases and J 5 bases, leaving 12 bases between the germline ends. From germline, CDR1 is MNHEY and CDR2 SVGEGT. The CDR3 nucleotides are TGTGCCAGCAGTTACCACCAGGGTGGGACTGAAGCTTTCTTT. Translation: CASSYHQGGTEAFF.

The chain couples TRBV5-4 to TRBJ2-3; maybe TRBD2 (6 bases). Per germline, CDR1 SGHNT and CDR2 YYREEE (reference sequence). This CDR3 has 18 residues. The V gene lost 1 base and the J gene lost 1 base, with 19 bases spanning the gap. CDR3 sequence (DNA): TGTGCCAGCAGCTTGTGGGGCGCGGGACGTCGGGGCACAGATACGCAGTATTTT. Protein: CASSLWGAGRRGTDTQYF.

V and J are TRBV20-1 and TRBJ1-1; D gene ambiguous. V lost 8 bases and J lost 3, with 19 bases in between. From germline, CDR1 is DFQATT and CDR2 SNEGSKA (reference sequence). This CDR3 is built from 14 residues. The CDR3 reads CSTMEPGADTEAFF. The CDR3 DNA reads TGCAGTACTATGGAGCCGGGAGCAGACACTGAAGCTTTCTTT.

This sequence joins TRBV9 and TRBJ2-7; 8 positions match TRBD1. The V gene end was trimmed by 0 bases and the J gene end by 2 bases; junction bases not matched to a gene: 10. CDR3 size: 17 residues. The germline V gene has CDR1 SGDLS and CDR2 YYNGEE. The CDR3 loop is CASSVAASGTGTYEQYF. The CDR3 DNA is TGTGCCAGCAGCGTAGCAGCGTCGGGGACAGGCACCTACGAGCAGTACTTC.

This clonotype was detected only once. This chain connects TRBV7-9 to TRBJ2-1; 7 bases are shared with TRBD2. The end of the DNA fits TRBJ2-7 better, so the J call may be wrong. Germline values: CDR1 SEHNR, CDR2 FQNEAQ (reference sequence). The CDR3 extends over 15 amino acids. CDR3 DNA sequence: TGTGCCAGCAGTCGGAGGGCGGGAGAAGGCAATGAGCAGTACTTC. This translates into CASSRRAGEGNEQYF.

The chain carries TRBV7-2 and TRBJ1-2, with D maybe TRBD1 (5 bases). This CDR3 has 16 amino acids. The germline V and J ends were trimmed by 2 bases and 7 bases, with 20 bases remaining between them. Germline loops: CDR1 SGHTA, CDR2 FQGNSA. The CDR3 DNA is TGTGCCAGCAGCTTATTGGGGGGACCCCTAATCCTTGGCTACACCTTC. It is translated as CASSLLGGPLILGYTF.

The chain uses TRBV4-1 and TRBJ2-5, with TRBD1 as a possible D gene (6 bases). CDR1 and CDR2 from the germline V gene are MGHRA and YSYEKL. CDR3 size: 17 residues. The ends were cut back, 0 bases at V and 0 bases at J, with 14 bases in the middle. The CDR3 DNA reads as TGCGCCAGCAGCCAAGATGGTCCGGACAGCTACCAAGAGACCCAGTACTTC. The encoded protein is CASSQDGPDSYQETQYF.

The chain joins TRBV6-6 to TRBJ2-5; TRBD1 is a possible D gene (5 bases). The CDR3 runs 14 residues. Germline V gene data show CDR1 as MNHNY and CDR2 as SVGAGI (reference sequence). V was clipped by 6 bases and J by 0 bases, with 11 bases between them. This CDR3 reads CASSQDRDQETQYF. The CDR3 DNA sequence: TGTGCCAGCAGCCAAGACAGAGACCAAGAGACCCAGTACTTC.

A word on this clonotype: The germline gene is not matched at one end of the junction; a read error may be the cause. This chain links TRBV19 with TRBJ1-1; D is ambiguous. Germline CDR1 reads LNHDA; CDR2 reads SQIVND (reference sequence). There are 13 residues in the CDR3. Here the CDR3 reads CTSNIQLNTEAFF. Written as DNA, the CDR3 is TGTACCAGTAATATACAGTTGAACACTGAAGCTTTCTTT.

The CDR3: CASSLAGSSPQPQHF. As DNA, the CDR3 is TGTGCCAGCAGCTTAGCGGGTAGTAGTCCTCAGCCCCAGCATTTT. The J gene is TRBJ1-5, the V gene TRBV7-9; D gene unclear. The CDR3 length is 15 residues. CDR1 is SEHNR and CDR2 is FQNEAQ in the germline V gene (reference sequence). V gave up 0 bases and J gave up 6 bases, with 12 bases separating them.